The present T cell receptor beta chain was sequenced within a study of blood T cell repertoires in COVID-19. Whole-study context: Sites in the United States, Italy and Spain provided acute and convalescent COVID-19 samples. T cells, B-cell-depleted T cells, or PBMCs supplied cDNA or gDNA.

The CDR3 is made up of 16 amino acids. V was pared by 1 base and J by 4 bases, with 14 bases between. CDR1 is MRHNA, CDR2 SNTAGT, per germline. In the authors' workflow: Amplifying reference gene primers gave estimates of nucleated cell counts. The repertoire was sequenced with immunoSEQ multiplex PCR; TCRdb's copy has only in-frame clones and lacks some. V and J calls and clone size come straight from that table; D and trimming were deduced from the DNA. This table holds roughly 150,000 clones, roughly 88% found once. Sequenced sample: peripheral blood. This TCR was recovered from a woman between 45 and 60 years old with acute or convalescent COVID-19. The V and J genes are TRBV6-4 and TRBJ1-3, with D tentatively TRBD1 (6 bases). CDR3 DNA: TGTGCCAGCAGTGACTTACGAACAGGGAAAGGAAACACCATATATTTT. This sequence encodes CASSDLRTGKGNTIYF.